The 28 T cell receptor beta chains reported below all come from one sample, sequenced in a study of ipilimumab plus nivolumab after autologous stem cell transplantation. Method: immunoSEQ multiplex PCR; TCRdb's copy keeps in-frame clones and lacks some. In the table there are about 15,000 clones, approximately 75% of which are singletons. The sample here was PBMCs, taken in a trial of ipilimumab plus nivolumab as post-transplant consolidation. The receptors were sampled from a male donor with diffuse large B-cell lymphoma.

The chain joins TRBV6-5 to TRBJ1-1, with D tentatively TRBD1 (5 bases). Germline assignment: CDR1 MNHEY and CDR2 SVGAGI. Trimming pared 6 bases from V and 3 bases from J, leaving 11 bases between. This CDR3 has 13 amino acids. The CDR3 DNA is TGTGCCAGCAGGAGGGGCGCTCACACTGAAGCTTTCTTT. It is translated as CASRRGAHTEAFF.

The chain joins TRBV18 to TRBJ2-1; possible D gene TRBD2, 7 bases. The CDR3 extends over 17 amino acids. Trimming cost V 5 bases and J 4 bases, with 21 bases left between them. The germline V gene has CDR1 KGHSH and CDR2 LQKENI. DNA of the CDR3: TGTGCCAGCTCATCCCGGGCGGCGGGGGCTCGATACAATGAGCAGTTCTTC. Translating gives CASSSRAAGARYNEQFF.

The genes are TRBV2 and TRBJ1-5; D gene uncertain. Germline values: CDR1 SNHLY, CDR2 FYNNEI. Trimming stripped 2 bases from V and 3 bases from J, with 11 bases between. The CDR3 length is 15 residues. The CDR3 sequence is CASSESTANNQPQHF. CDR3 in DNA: TGTGCCAGCAGTGAATCCACAGCGAACAATCAGCCCCAGCATTTT.

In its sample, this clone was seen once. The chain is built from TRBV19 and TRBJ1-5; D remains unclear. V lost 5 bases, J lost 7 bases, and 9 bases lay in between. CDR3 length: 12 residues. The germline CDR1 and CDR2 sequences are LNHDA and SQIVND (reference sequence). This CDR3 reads CASSSLRQPQHF. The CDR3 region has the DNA TGTGCCAGTAGTTCGCTGAGACAGCCCCAGCATTTT. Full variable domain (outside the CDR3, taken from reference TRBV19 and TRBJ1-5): DGGITQSPKYLFRKEGQNVTLSCEQNLNHDAMYWYRQDPGQGLRLIYYSQIVNDFQKGDIAEGYSVSREKKESFPLTVTSAQKNPTAFYLCASSSLRQPQHFGDGTRLSIL.

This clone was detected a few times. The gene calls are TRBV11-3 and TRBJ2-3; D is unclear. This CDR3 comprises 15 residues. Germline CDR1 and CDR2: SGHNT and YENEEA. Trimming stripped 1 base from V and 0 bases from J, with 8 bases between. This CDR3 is CASSLAATSTDTQYF. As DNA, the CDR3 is TGTGCCAGCAGCTTAGCCGCTACCAGCACAGATACGCAGTATTTT.

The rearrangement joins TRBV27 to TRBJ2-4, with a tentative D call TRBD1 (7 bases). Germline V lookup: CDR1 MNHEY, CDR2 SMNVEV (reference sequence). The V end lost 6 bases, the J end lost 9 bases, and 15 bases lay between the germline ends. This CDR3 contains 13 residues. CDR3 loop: CASRIAGGGIQYF. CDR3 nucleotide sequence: TGTGCCAGCAGAATTGCAGGGGGAGGCATTCAGTACTTC.

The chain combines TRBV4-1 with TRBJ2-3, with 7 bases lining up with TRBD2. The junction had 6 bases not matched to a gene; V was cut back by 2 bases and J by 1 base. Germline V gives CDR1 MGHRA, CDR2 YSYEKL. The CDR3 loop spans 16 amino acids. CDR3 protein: CASSQREAGRTDTQYF. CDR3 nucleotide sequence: TGCGCCAGCAGCCAACGTGAAGCGGGGCGCACAGATACGCAGTATTTT.

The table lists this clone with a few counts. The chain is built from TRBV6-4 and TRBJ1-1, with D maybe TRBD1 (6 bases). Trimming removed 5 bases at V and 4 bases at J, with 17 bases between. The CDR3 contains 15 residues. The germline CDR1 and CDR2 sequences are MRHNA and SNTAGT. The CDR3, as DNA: TGTGCCAGCAGTCCCAATTCGGGGGCGGGCACTGAAGCTTTCTTT. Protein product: CASSPNSGAGTEAFF.

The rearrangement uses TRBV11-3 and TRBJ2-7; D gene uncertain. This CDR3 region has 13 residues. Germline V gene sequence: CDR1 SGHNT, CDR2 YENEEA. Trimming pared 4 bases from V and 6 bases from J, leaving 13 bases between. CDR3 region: CASSSPRLFEQYF. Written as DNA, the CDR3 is TGTGCCAGCAGCTCACCCCGTCTATTCGAGCAGTACTTC.

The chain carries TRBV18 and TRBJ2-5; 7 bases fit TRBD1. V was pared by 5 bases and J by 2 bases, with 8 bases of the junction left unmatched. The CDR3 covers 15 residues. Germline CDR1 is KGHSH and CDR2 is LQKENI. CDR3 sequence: CASSAFGQAQETQYF. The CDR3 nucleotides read TGTGCCAGCTCAGCCTTTGGACAGGCTCAAGAGACCCAGTACTTC.

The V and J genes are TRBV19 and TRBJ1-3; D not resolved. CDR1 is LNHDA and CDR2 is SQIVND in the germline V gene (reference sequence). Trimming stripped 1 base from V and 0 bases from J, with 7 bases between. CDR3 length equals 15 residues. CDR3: CASSIGLNSGNTIYF. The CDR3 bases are TGTGCCAGTAGTATAGGCCTGAACTCTGGAAACACCATATATTTT.

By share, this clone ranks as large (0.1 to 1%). The CDR3 spells CASSSRGMADTQYF. The CDR3 nucleotides are TGTGCCAGCAGCTCCAGGGGTATGGCAGATACGCAGTATTTT. The chain uses TRBV7-2 and TRBJ2-3, with TRBD1 as a possible D gene (6 bases). Deletions cut 4 bases from V and 4 bases from J, with 12 bases between. Germline V CDR1 and CDR2: SGHTA, FQGNSA. CDR3 size: 14 residues.

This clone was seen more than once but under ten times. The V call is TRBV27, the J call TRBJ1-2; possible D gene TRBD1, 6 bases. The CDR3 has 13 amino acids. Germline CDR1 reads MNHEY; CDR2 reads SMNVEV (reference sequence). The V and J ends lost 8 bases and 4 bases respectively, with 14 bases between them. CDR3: CASGTTGFYGYTF. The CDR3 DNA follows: TGTGCCAGCGGAACCACAGGGTTCTATGGCTACACCTTC.

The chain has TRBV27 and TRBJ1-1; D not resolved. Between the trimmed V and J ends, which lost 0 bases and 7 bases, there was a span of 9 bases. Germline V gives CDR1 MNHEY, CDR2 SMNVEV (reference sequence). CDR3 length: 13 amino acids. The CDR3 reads CASSLSIRFEAFF. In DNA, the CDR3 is TGTGCCAGCAGTTTATCGATCCGCTTTGAAGCTTTCTTT.

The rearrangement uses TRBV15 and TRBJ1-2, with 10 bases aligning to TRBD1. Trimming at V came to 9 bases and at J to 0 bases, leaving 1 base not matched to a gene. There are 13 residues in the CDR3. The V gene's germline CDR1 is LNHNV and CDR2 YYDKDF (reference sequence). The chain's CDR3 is CATGQGANYGYTF. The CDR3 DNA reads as TGTGCCACTGGACAGGGGGCTAACTATGGCTACACCTTC.

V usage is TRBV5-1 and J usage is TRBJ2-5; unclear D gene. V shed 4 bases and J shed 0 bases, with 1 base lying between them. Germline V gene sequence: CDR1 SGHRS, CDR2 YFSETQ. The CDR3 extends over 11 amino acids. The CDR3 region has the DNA TGCGCCAGCAGCCACCAAGAGACCCAGTACTTC. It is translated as CASSHQETQYF.

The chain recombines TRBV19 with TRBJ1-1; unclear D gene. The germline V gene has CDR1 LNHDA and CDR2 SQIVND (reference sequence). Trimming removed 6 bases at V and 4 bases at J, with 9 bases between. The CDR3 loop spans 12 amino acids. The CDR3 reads CASSLIGTEAFF. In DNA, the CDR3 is TGTGCCAGTAGCCTTATTGGCACTGAAGCTTTCTTT.

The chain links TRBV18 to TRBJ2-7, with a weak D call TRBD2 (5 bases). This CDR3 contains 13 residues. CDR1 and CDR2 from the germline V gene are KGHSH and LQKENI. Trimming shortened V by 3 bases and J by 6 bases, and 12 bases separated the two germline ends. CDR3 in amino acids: CASSPGAGGEQYF. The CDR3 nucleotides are TGTGCCAGCTCACCGGGAGCCGGAGGCGAGCAGTACTTC.

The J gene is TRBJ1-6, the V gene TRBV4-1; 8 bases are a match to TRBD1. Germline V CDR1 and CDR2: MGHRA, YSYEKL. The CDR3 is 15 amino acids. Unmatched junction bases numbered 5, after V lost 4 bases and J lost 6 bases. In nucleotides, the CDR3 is TGCGCCAGCAGCCTCCAGGGGGCGGGTAATTCACCCCTCCACTTT. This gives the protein CASSLQGAGNSPLHF.

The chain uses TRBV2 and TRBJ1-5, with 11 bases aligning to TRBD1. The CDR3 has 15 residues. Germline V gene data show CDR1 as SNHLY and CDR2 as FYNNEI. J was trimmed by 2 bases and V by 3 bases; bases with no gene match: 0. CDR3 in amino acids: CASSEGQGGNQPQHF. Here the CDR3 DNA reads TGTGCCAGCAGTGAGGGACAGGGGGGCAATCAGCCCCAGCATTTT. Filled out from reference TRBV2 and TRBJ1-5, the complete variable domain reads EPEVTQTPSHQVTQMGQEVILRCVPISNHLYFYWYRQILGQKVEFLVSFYNNEISEKSEIFDDQFSVERPDGSNFTLKIRSTKLEDSAMYFCASSEGQGGNQPQHFGDGTRLSIL.

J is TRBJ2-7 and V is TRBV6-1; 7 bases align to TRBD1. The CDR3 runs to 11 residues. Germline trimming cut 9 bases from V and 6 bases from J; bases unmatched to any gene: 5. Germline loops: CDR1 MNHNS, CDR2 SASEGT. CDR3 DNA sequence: TGTGCCAGTAACAGGGGAACCGAGCAGTACTTC. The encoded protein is CASNRGTEQYF.

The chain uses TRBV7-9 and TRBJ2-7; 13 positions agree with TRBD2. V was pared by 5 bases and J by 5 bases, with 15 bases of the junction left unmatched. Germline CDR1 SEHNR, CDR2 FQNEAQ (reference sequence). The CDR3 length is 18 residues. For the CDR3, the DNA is TGTGCCAGCAGCCCGACGCGACCGGGGACTAGCGGGATCGACGAGCAGTACTTC. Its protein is CASSPTRPGTSGIDEQYF. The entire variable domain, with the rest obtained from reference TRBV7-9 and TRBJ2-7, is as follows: DTGVSQNPRHKITKRGQNVTFRCDPISEHNRLYWYRQTLGQGPEFLTYFQNEAQLEKSRLLSDRFSAERPKGSFSTLEIQRTEQGDSAMYLCASSPTRPGTSGIDEQYFGPGTRLTVT.

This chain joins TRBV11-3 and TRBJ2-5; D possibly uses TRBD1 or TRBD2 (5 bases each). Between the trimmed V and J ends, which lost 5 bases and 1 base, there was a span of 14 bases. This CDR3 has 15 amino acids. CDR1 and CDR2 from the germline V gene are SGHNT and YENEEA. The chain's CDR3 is CASSLTGTSQETQYF. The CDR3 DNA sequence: TGTGCCAGCAGCCTGACCGGGACGTCCCAAGAGACCCAGTACTTC. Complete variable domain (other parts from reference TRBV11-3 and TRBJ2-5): EAGVVQSPRYKIIEKKQPVAFWCNPISGHNTLYWYLQNLGQGPELLIRYENEEAVDDSQLPKDRFSAERLKGVDSTLKIQPAELGDSAVYLCASSLTGTSQETQYFGPGTRLLVL.

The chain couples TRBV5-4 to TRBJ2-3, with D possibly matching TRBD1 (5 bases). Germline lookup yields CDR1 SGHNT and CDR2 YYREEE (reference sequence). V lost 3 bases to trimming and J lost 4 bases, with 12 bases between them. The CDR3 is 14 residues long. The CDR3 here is CASSSSKGSDTQYF. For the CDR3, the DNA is TGTGCCAGCAGCTCCTCGAAGGGGTCAGATACGCAGTATTTT.

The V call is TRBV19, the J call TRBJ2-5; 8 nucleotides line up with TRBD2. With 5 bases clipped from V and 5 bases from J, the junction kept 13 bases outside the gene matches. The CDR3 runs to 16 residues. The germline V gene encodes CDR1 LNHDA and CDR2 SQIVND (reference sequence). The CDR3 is CASSPSPGGALETQYF. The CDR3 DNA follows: TGTGCCAGTAGTCCGTCTCCGGGGGGGGCTCTGGAGACCCAGTACTTC.

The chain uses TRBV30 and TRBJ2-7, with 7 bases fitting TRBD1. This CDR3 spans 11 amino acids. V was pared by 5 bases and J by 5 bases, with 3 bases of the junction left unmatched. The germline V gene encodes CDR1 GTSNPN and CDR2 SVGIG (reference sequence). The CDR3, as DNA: TGTGCCTGGGACAGGGTCAACGAGCAGTACTTC. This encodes CAWDRVNEQYF.

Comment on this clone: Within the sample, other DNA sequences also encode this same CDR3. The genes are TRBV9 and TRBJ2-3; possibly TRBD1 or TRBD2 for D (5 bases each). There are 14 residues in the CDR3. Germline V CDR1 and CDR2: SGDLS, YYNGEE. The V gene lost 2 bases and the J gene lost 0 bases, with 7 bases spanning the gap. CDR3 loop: CASSVRDSTDTQYF. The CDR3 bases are TGTGCCAGCAGCGTCCGGGACAGCACAGATACGCAGTATTTT.

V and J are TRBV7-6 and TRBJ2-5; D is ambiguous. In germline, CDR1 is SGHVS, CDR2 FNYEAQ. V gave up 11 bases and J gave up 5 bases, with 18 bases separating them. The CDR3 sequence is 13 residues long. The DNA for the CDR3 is TGTGCCGCGCTGTTTCCGGGTCGGGAGACCCAGTACTTC. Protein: CAALFPGRETQYF. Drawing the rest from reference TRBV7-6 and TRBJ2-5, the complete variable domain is GAGVSQSPRYKVTKRGQDVALRCDPISGHVSLYWYRQALGQGPEFLTYFNYEAQQDKSGLPNDRFSAERPEGSISTLTIQRTEQRDSAMYRCAALFPGRETQYFGPGTRLLVL.